Each of the 6 T cell receptor beta chains below was sequenced from the same sample in a study of cytomegalovirus exposure and HLA in healthy donors. The study ran its PCR with 60 Vbeta and 13 Jbeta primers. The assay was immunoSEQ multiplex PCR, and TCRdb's table has in-frame clones only and misses some. The sample shows fewer than 200,000 clones, around 68% of them seen only once. The specimen sequenced was PBMCs. The receptors derive from a girl between 5 and 17 years old in good health and CMV-seronegative.

This chain links TRBV28 with TRBJ2-7; 12 bases fit TRBD1. Trimming at V came to 4 bases and at J to 4 bases, leaving 5 bases not matched to a gene. CDR3 size: 15 residues. Germline assignment: CDR1 MDHEN and CDR2 SYDVKM. The CDR3 spells CASSSPGQGAYEQYF. CDR3 nucleotide sequence: TGTGCCAGCAGTTCCCCGGGACAGGGGGCTTACGAGCAGTACTTC. The whole variable domain, filled in from reference TRBV28 and TRBJ2-7, reads DVKVTQSSRYLVKRTGEKVFLECVQDMDHENMFWYRQDPGLGLRLIYFSYDVKMKEKGDIPEGYSVSREKKERFSLILESASTNQTSMYLCASSSPGQGAYEQYFGPGTRLTVT.

V usage is TRBV9 and J usage is TRBJ2-7; 7 bases map to TRBD2. Germline CDR1 SGDLS, CDR2 YYNGEE. Trimming removed 4 bases from V and 0 bases from J; junction bases left unmatched: 4. The CDR3 runs 14 residues. The CDR3 sequence is CASSYRDYSYEQYF. The CDR3 DNA reads TGTGCCAGCAGCTACCGGGACTACTCCTACGAGCAGTACTTC.

This clone was found a few times. The chain recombines TRBV5-1 with TRBJ1-1, with a possible D match to TRBD1 (6 bases). This CDR3 is 13 amino acids long. In germline, CDR1 is SGHRS, CDR2 YFSETQ. V lost 3 bases to trimming and J lost 0 bases, with 6 bases between them. The CDR3 DNA reads as TGCGCCAGCAGCTCAGGGGTGAACACTGAAGCTTTCTTT. This sequence encodes CASSSGVNTEAFF.

CDR3 DNA sequence: TGTGCCAGCAGCGATCGGAGCCATCAGCCCCAGCATTTT. This translates into CASSDRSHQPQHF. The chain recombines TRBV6-6 with TRBJ1-5; D unresolved. Between the trimmed V and J ends, which lost 6 bases and 5 bases, there was a span of 11 bases. CDR1 is MNHNY and CDR2 is SVGAGI in the germline V gene (reference sequence). The CDR3 extends over 13 amino acids.

The rearrangement links TRBV6-1 to TRBJ1-4, with a weak D call TRBD1 (5 bases). The CDR3 extends over 15 amino acids. Trimming cost V 3 bases and J 0 bases, with 8 bases left between them. Germline V CDR1 and CDR2: MNHNS, SASEGT. The CDR3: CASSDGGSTNEKLFF. The CDR3 DNA sequence: TGTGCCAGCAGTGATGGGGGGTCAACTAATGAAAAACTGTTTTTT.

This clone has only a few counts. The rearrangement links TRBV5-1 to TRBJ1-1, with D unclear. V lost 0 bases to trimming and J lost 0 bases, with 9 bases between them. The CDR3 runs to 15 residues. The germline CDR1 and CDR2 sequences are SGHRS and YFSETQ. The CDR3, as DNA: TGCGCCAGCAGCTTGGCCGGGAATTTGAACACTGAAGCTTTCTTT. Its translation: CASSLAGNLNTEAFF.